The source of this TCR beta chain is a study of blood T cell repertoires in COVID-19. Study information: The United States, Italy and Spain provided the acute and convalescent COVID-19 samples.

In the original workflow: Using reference gene primer amplification, nucleated cell counts were estimated. Only in-frame clones appear in the TCRdb table, and some are missing; sequencing was by immunoSEQ multiplex PCR. V and J calls and clone size are those listed in that table; D and trimming were worked out from the DNA. This repertoire shows around 71,000 clones, about four fifths found once; its top ten account for approximately 30%. The germline CDR1 and CDR2 sequences are SGHTA and FQGNSA. V shed 6 bases and J shed 8 bases, with 17 bases lying between them. The CDR3 totals 14 residues. Sequenced material: peripheral blood. This receptor was obtained from a man in his 70s with acute or convalescent COVID-19. The chain employs TRBV7-2 and TRBJ2-1; D is possibly TRBD1 (6 bases). CDR3 loop: CASRPMGAGDEQFF. Here the CDR3 DNA reads TGTGCCAGCAGACCCATGGGGGCAGGGGATGAGCAGTTCTTC.